This T cell receptor beta chain was observed in a study of cytomegalovirus exposure and HLA in healthy donors. PCR was performed using 60 Vbeta and 13 Jbeta primers. Only in-frame clones appear in the TCRdb table, and some are missing; sequencing was by immunoSEQ multiplex PCR. The table has roughly 130,000 clones, roughly 74% seen once. Study results and limitations: When a later analysis was performed, an Asian-associated ancestry cluster reportedly had fewer N-insertions than the approximately 700-donor mean.

A word on this clone: The antigen remains undetermined.

Healthy bone marrow donors made up the donors. The sequencing input was PBMCs. This receptor was obtained from a woman in her fifties or sixties in good health and CMV-seropositive.

CDR3 nucleotides: TGTGCCAGCAGCTTGGAGGACCAGGGGACAACTGAAGCTTTCTTT. Translation: CASSLEDQGTTEAFF. The rearrangement uses TRBV5-4 and TRBJ1-1; possible D gene TRBD1, 6 bases. CDR1 SGHNT and CDR2 YYREEE come from the germline V gene (reference sequence). The CDR3 is made up of 15 amino acids. Trimming stripped 0 bases from V and 5 bases from J, with 14 bases between.